This TCR beta chain was sequenced in a study of T cell changes during pregnancy in multiple sclerosis (dated by TCRdb to about 2019). Looking at the study overall: The study looked at changes in the T cell repertoire across pregnancy in women with multiple sclerosis.

V sheds 7 bases and J sheds 5 bases, leaving 8 bases between their ends. The CDR3 holds 11 amino acids from the cysteine to the phenylalanine. Just the 33-base CDR3 DNA is kept, in frame starting at base 1. The germline V gene gives CDR1 as SNHLY and CDR2 as FYNNEI. This clone was counted only a few times. Its antigen is currently not known. Qualities for individual bases were not recorded, and no much larger clone is one base off. The library was built by means of the immunoSEQ multiplex PCR assay. The immuneACCESS repertoire file appears here via TCRdb, limited to in-frame rearrangements. These files lack a portion of the clones; in checked studies, under half of the deficit traces to unresolved V genes, and the cause of the others is not known. Across this sample there are tens of thousands of clones, with about 91% seen only once. Over 10% of the sample comes from the top ten.

This TCR came from a female donor with multiple sclerosis, enrolled in a pregnancy study. Material: CD8+ T cells from peripheral blood mononuclear cells, obtained after pregnancy. The rearrangement combines TRBV2 with TRBJ1-1; confidence is insufficient to name the D gene. The sequence in DNA is TGTGCCAGCATTTCGGGGACTGAAGCTTTCTTT. Protein translation: CASISGTEAFF.